This is a list of T cell receptor beta chains from one sample in a study of blood T cell repertoires in COVID-19. Measured with immunoSEQ multiplex PCR; TCRdb has only the in-frame clones, and not every one. The sample lists some 300,000 clones; about 90% were seen once. Input material: peripheral blood. These receptors were obtained from a woman in her forties or fifties with COVID-19, enrolled during active disease. Both conserved end residues are trimmed from each CDR3. Size is stated for part of the rows, as once, few or many counts, or as a class when the clone is expanded.

V gene: TRBV3-1/TRBV3-2; clone size: once; J gene: TRBJ2-5; CDR3 protein: ASSLGLQETQY
V gene: TRBV18; clone size: NA; J gene: TRBJ1-2; CDR3 protein: ASSPLRGPSYGYT
V gene: TRBV7-9; clone size: NA; J gene: TRBJ2-2; CDR3 protein: ASSSHREELF
V gene: TRBV28; clone size: NA; J gene: TRBJ1-6; CDR3 protein: ASSLSGRGGSPLH
V gene: TRBV4-2; clone size: NA; J gene: TRBJ2-1; CDR3 protein: ASSQGVDLRLAGTNEQF
V gene: TRBV24-1; clone size: NA; J gene: TRBJ2-1; CDR3 protein: ATSDSPLAGGPNEQF
V gene: TRBV7-2; clone size: NA; J gene: TRBJ2-5; CDR3 protein: ASSSQRVTQETQY
V gene: TRBV18; clone size: once; J gene: TRBJ2-1; CDR3 protein: ASSPESGQPEQF
V gene: TRBV29-1; clone size: NA; J gene: TRBJ1-1; CDR3 protein: SGAGTGVEAF
V gene: TRBV11-1; clone size: NA; J gene: TRBJ2-2; CDR3 protein: ASTFEGELF
V gene: TRBV5-4; clone size: NA; J gene: TRBJ1-2; CDR3 protein: ASTFAGRTNYGYT
V gene: TRBV5-6; clone size: NA; J gene: TRBJ2-3; CDR3 protein: ASSFSITDTQY
V gene: TRBV6-1; clone size: NA; J gene: TRBJ2-7; CDR3 protein: ASSEVGRVIYEQY
V gene: TRBV12-5; clone size: once; J gene: TRBJ1-1; CDR3 protein: ASGLLQRANTEAF
V gene: TRBV19; clone size: NA; J gene: TRBJ2-7; CDR3 protein: ASSSPTSGYYEQY
V gene: TRBV19; clone size: once; J gene: TRBJ1-5; CDR3 protein: ASSIGGAASQPQH
V gene: TRBV7-6; clone size: NA; J gene: TRBJ2-5; CDR3 protein: ASSSTGTRKETQY
V gene: TRBV10-3; clone size: NA; J gene: TRBJ2-5; CDR3 protein: AIRGLSGEETQY
V gene: TRBV12-3/TRBV12-4; clone size: NA; J gene: TRBJ1-2; CDR3 protein: ASSFGRDYGYT
V gene: TRBV7-9; clone size: NA; J gene: TRBJ2-3; CDR3 protein: ASSMTSGSVDTQY
V gene: TRBV12-3/TRBV12-4; clone size: NA; J gene: TRBJ2-3; CDR3 protein: ASSRRADTQY
V gene: TRBV19; clone size: NA; J gene: TRBJ2-2; CDR3 protein: ASGLAIEGTGELF
V gene: TRBV19; clone size: NA; J gene: TRBJ2-3; CDR3 protein: ASSIGQGILDTQY
V gene: TRBV27; clone size: NA; J gene: TRBJ2-1; CDR3 protein: ASSSPPLAGVVNEQF
V gene: TRBV29-1; clone size: NA; J gene: TRBJ1-2; CDR3 protein: SVSNTRTQTNYGYT
V gene: TRBV6-5; clone size: NA; J gene: TRBJ1-1; CDR3 protein: ASILNDRVAEAF
V gene: TRBV7-9; clone size: NA; J gene: TRBJ2-5; CDR3 protein: ASSLHGQGVGETQY
V gene: TRBV29-1; clone size: NA; J gene: TRBJ2-7; CDR3 protein: SVRTGRSYEQY
V gene: TRBV12-3/TRBV12-4; clone size: NA; J gene: TRBJ2-3; CDR3 protein: ASSWDSSYRY
V gene: TRBV14; clone size: NA; J gene: TRBJ2-5; CDR3 protein: ASSLQGAIGETQY
V gene: TRBV28; clone size: NA; J gene: TRBJ2-7; CDR3 protein: ASSSYSEQY
V gene: TRBV6-5; clone size: NA; J gene: TRBJ1-1; CDR3 protein: ASSRLPYEDTEAF
V gene: TRBV19; clone size: NA; J gene: TRBJ1-4; CDR3 protein: ASSIDGGVGEKLF
V gene: TRBV9; clone size: NA; J gene: TRBJ1-2; CDR3 protein: ASSVAEGGLYGYT
V gene: TRBV10-3; clone size: NA; J gene: TRBJ2-2; CDR3 protein: AIRGGEGSTGELF
V gene: TRBV18; clone size: NA; J gene: TRBJ2-1; CDR3 protein: ASSPSPDNEQF
V gene: TRBV11-3; clone size: NA; J gene: TRBJ2-1; CDR3 protein: ASSSGTSGVNEQF
V gene: TRBV4-1; clone size: once; J gene: TRBJ1-2; CDR3 protein: ASSQVGNGYT
V gene: TRBV5-1; clone size: NA; J gene: TRBJ2-2; CDR3 protein: ASLKTGNERGTGELF
V gene: TRBV10-1; clone size: NA; J gene: TRBJ2-1; CDR3 protein: ASSEGLAGKYNEQF
V gene: TRBV5-5; clone size: NA; J gene: TRBJ2-7; CDR3 protein: ASSNGGRNYEQY
V gene: TRBV5-6; clone size: NA; J gene: TRBJ2-1; CDR3 protein: ASSLGTGPSARRNEQF
V gene: TRBV10-3; clone size: NA; J gene: TRBJ2-1; CDR3 protein: AISGDRRGGYNEQF
V gene: TRBV3-1/TRBV3-2; clone size: NA; J gene: TRBJ2-7; CDR3 protein: ASSQVRWEGYEQY
V gene: TRBV13; clone size: NA; J gene: TRBJ1-3; CDR3 protein: ASSLMTGGLGNTIY
V gene: TRBV15; clone size: NA; J gene: TRBJ2-5; CDR3 protein: ATSRSGLAGGPRETQY
V gene: TRBV2; clone size: NA; J gene: TRBJ2-5; CDR3 protein: ASSGMGGRETQY
V gene: TRBV13; clone size: NA; J gene: TRBJ2-7; CDR3 protein: ASSLGGGLAGSYEQY
V gene: TRBV3-1/TRBV3-2; clone size: NA; J gene: TRBJ1-2; CDR3 protein: ASSQGPYGYT
V gene: TRBV6-1; clone size: NA; J gene: TRBJ2-3; CDR3 protein: ASSEVKASTDTQY
V gene: TRBV20-1; clone size: NA; J gene: TRBJ1-1; CDR3 protein: SASILTGTGLTEAF
V gene: TRBV7-9; clone size: NA; J gene: TRBJ1-2; CDR3 protein: ASSLAGTDNGYT